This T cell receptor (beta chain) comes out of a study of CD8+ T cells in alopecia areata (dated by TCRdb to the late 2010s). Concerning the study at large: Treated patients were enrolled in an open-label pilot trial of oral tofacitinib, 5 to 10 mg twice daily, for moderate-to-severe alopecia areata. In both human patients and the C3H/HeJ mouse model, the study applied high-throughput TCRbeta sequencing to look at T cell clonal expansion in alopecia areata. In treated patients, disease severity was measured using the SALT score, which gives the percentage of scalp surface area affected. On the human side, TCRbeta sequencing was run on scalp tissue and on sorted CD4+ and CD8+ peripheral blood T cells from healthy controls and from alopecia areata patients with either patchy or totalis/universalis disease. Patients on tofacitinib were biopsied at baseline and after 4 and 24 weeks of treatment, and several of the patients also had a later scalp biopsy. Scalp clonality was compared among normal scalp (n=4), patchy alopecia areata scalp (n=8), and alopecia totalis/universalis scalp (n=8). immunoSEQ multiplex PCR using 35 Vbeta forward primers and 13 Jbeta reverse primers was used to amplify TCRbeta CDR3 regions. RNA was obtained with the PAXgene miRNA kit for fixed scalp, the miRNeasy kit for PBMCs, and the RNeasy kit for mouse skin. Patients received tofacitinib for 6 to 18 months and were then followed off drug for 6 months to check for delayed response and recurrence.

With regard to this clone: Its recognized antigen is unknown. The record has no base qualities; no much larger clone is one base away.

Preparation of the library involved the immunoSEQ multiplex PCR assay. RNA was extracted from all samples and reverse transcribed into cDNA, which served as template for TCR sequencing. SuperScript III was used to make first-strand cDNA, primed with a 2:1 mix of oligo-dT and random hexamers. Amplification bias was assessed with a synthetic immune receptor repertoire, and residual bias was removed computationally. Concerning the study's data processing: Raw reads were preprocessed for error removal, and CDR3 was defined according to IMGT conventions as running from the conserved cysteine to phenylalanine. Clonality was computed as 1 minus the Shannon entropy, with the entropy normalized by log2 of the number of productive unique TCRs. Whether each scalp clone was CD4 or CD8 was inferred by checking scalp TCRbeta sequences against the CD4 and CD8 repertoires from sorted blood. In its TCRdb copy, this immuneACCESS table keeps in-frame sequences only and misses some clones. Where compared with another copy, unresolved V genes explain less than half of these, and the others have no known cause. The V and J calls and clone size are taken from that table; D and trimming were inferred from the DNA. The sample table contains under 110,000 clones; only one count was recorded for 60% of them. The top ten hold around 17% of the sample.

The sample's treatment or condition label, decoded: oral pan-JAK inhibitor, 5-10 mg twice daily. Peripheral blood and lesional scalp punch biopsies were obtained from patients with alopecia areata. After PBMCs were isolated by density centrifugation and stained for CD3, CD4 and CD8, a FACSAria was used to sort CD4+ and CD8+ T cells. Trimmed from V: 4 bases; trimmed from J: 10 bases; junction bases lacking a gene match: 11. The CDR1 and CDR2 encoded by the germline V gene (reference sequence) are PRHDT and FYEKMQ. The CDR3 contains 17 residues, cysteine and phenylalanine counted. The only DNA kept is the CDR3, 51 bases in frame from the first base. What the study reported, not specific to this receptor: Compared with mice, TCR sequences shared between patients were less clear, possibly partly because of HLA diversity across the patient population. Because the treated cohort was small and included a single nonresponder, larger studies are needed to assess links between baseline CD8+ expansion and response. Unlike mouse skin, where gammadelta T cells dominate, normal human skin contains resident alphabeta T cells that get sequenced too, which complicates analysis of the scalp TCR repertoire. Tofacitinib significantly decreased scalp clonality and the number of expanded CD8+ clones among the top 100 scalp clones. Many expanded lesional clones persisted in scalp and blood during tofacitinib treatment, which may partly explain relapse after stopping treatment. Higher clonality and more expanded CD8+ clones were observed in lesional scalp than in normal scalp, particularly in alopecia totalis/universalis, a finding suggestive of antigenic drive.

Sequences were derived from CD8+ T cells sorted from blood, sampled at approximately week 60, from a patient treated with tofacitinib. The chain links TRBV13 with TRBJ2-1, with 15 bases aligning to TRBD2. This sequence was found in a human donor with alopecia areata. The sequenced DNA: TGTGCCAGCAGCTCGGATGGGACTAGCGGGGGGAGGAGGGAGCAGTTCTTC. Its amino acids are CASSSDGTSGGRREQFF.